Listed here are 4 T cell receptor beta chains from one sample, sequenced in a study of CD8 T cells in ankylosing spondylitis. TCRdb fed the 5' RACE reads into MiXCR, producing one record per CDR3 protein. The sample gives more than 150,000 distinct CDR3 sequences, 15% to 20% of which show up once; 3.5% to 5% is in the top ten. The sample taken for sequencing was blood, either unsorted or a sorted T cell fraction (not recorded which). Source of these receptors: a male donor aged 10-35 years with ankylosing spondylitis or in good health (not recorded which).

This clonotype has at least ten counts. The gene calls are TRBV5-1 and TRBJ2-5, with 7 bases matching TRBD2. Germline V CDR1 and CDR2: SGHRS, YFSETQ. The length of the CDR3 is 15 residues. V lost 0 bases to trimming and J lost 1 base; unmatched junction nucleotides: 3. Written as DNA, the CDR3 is TGCGCCAGCAGCTTGGGTGCTAGCGGCCAAGAGACCCAGTACTTC. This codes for CASSLGASGQETQYF.

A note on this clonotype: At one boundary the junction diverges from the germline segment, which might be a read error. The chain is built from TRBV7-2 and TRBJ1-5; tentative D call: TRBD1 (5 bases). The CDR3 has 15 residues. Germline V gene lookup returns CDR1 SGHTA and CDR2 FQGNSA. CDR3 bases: TGTGCCAGCAGCCTCGAGGCGGGGCGCAACCAGCCCCAGCATTTT. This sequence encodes CASSLEAGRNQPQHF. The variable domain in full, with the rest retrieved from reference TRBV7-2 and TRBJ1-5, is GAGVSQSPSNKVTEKGKDVELRCDPISGHTALYWYRQSLGQGLEFLIYFQGNSAPDKSGLPSDRFSAERTGGSVSTLTIQRTQQEDSAVYLCASSLEAGRNQPQHFGDGTRLSIL.

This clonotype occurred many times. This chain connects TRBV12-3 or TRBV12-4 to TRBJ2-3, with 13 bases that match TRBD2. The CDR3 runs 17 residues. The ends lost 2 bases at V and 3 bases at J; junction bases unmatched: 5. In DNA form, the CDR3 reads TGTGCCAGCAGTTTACCACGGACTAGCGGGGGAACAGATACGCAGTATTTT. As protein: CASSLPRTSGGTDTQYF.

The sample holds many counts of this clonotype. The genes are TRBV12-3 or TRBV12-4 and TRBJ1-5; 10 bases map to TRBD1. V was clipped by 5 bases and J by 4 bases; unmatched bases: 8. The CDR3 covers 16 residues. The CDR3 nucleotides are TGTGCCAGCAGTCCTAGGGACAGGGGTCAAAATCAGCCCCAGCATTTT. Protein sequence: CASSPRDRGQNQPQHF.